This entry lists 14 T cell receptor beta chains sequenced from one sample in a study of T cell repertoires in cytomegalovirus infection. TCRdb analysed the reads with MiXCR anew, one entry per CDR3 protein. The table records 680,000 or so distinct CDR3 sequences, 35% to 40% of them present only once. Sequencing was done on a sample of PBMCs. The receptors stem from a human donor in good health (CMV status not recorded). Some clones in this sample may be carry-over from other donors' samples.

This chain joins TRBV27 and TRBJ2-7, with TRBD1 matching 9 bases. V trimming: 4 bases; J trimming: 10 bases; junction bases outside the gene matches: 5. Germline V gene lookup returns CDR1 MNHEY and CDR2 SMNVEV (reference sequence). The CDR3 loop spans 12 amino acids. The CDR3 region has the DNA TGTGCCAGCAGTTACCGACAGGGGGTACAGTACTTC. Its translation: CASSYRQGVQYF.

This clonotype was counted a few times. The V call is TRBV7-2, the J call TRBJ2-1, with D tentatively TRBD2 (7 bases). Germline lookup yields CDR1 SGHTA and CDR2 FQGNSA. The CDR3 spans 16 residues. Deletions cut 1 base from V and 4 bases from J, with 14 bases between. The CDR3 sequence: CASSLDRGANYNEQFF. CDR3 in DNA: TGTGCCAGCAGCTTAGATCGGGGGGCCAATTACAATGAGCAGTTCTTC. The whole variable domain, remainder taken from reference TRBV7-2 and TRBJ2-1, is GAGVSQSPSNKVTEKGKDVELRCDPISGHTALYWYRQSLGQGLEFLIYFQGNSAPDKSGLPSDRFSAERTGGSVSTLTIQRTQQEDSAVYLCASSLDRGANYNEQFFGPGTRLTVL.

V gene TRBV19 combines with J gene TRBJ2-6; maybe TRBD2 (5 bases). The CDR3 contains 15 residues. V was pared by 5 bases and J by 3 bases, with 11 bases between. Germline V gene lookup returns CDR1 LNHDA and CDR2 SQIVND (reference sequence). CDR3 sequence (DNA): TGTGCCAGTAGTGAGATAAGCGGTGGGGCCAACGTCCTGACTTTC. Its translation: CASSEISGGANVLTF.

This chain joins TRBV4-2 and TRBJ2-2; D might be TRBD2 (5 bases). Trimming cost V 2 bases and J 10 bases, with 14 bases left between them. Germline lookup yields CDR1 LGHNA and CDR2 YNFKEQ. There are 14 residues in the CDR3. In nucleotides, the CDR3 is TGTGCCAGCAGCCAAATTCAGGACGGGGTGGAGCTGTTTTTT. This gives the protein CASSQIQDGVELFF.

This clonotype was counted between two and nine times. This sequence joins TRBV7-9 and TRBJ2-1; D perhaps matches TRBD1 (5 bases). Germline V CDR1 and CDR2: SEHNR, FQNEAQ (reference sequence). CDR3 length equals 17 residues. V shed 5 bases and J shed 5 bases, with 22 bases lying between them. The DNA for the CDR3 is TGTGCCAGCAGCAAATACAACAGGCCAACACCAAACAATGAGCAGTTCTTC. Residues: CASSKYNRPTPNNEQFF.

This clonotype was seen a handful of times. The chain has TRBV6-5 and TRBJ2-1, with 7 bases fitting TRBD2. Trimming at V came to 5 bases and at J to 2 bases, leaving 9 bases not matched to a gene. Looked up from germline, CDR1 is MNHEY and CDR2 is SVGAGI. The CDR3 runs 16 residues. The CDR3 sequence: CASSTEAGLAYNEQFF. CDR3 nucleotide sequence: TGTGCCAGCAGTACCGAAGCGGGGCTCGCCTACAATGAGCAGTTCTTC.

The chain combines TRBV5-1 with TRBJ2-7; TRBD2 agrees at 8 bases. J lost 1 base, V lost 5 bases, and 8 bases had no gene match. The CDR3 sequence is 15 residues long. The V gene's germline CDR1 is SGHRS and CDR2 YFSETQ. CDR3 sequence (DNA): TGCGCCAGCAGTTCCCCGGGAGGGGTGTCCTACGAGCAGTACTTC. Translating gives CASSSPGGVSYEQYF.

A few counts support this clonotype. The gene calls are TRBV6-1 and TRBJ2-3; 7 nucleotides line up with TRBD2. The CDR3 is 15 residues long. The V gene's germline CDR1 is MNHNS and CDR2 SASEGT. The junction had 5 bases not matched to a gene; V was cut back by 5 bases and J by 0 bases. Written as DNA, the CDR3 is TGTGCCAGCAGTTCCGGGACTATAAGCACAGATACGCAGTATTTT. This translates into CASSSGTISTDTQYF.

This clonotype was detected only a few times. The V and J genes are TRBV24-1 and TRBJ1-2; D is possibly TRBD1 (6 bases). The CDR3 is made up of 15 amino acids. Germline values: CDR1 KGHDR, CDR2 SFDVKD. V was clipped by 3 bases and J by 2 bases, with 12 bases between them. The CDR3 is CATSDPRDTNYGYTF. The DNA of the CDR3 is TGTGCCACCAGTGATCCCCGGGACACGAACTATGGCTACACCTTC.

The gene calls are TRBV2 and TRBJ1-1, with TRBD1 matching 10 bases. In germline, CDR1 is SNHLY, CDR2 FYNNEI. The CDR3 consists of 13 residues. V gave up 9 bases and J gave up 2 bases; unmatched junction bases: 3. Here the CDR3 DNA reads TGTGCCAGGCGGGACAGGGGCAACACTGAAGCTTTCTTT. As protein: CARRDRGNTEAFF.

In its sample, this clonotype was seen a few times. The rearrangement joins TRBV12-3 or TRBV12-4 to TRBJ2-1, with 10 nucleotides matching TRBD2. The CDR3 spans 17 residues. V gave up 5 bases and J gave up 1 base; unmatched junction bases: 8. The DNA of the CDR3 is TGTGCCAGCAGTGAGTCTAGCGGGGGCCCTTCCTACAATGAGCAGTTCTTC. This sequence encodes CASSESSGGPSYNEQFF.

The chain's CDR3 is CASSLARSGVKTGELFF. The CDR3, as DNA: TGTGCCAGCAGCTTAGCACGCTCAGGAGTGAAAACCGGGGAGCTGTTTTTT. The rearrangement uses TRBV7-8 and TRBJ2-2; D unresolved. V was shortened by 0 bases and J by 5 bases, with 16 bases between the two germline ends. Germline V CDR1 and CDR2: SGHVS, FQNEAQ. The CDR3 loop spans 17 amino acids. Looking up the rest from reference TRBV7-8 and TRBJ2-2 gives the full variable domain: GAGVSQSPRYKVAKRGQDVALRCDPISGHVSLFWYQQALGQGPEFLTYFQNEAQLDKSGLPSDRFFAERPEGSVSTLKIQRTQQEDSAVYLCASSLARSGVKTGELFFGEGSRLTVL.

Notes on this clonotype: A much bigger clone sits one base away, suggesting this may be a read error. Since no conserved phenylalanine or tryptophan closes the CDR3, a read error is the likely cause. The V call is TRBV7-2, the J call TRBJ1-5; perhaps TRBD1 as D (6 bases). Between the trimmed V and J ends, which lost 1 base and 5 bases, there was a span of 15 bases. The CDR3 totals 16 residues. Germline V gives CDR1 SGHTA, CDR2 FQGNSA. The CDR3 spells CASSLVPGAGYQPQHL. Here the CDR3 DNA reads TGTGCCAGCAGCTTAGTCCCAGGGGCGGGCTATCAGCCCCAGCATTTA.

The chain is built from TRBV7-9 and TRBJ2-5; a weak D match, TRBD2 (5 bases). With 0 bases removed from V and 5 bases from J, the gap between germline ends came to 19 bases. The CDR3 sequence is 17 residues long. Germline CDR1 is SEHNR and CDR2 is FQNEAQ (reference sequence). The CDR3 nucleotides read TGTGCCAGCAGCTTAGCGCGATTGTTAGCCGCGGGCGAGACCCAGTACTTC. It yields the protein CASSLARLLAAGETQYF.